These 12 T cell receptor beta chains were sequenced from one sample in a study of regulatory T cells in long-lasting Graves disease. Time point defined: newly diagnosed GD, antithyroid drugs for less than 3 months. The TCR library was made from RNA that had been extracted from PBMCs in TRIzol. Construction of TCR beta libraries relied on iRepertoire HTBI primers and on Arm-PCR targeting CDR3 regions. TCRdb used MiXCR to reprocess the multiplex PCR reads, holding one entry per CDR3 protein. In the table there are 600,000 to 650,000 distinct CDR3 sequences, under 20% of which are singletons. Another study also made use of these data, one on T cells in Graves' hyperthyroidism and ophthalmopathy.

This specimen was peripheral blood mononuclear cells (PBMCs), taken at new diagnosis, from a patient treated with antithyroid drugs. Source of these receptors: a woman aged 30 to 39 with Graves disease.

This clonotype has at least ten counts. The chain joins TRBV6-2 or TRBV6-3 to TRBJ1-1, with D tentatively TRBD1 (5 bases). The CDR3 consists of 12 residues. Deletions cut 7 bases from V and 14 bases from J, with 20 bases between. CDR1 and CDR2 (germline): MNHEY, SVGEGT. The CDR3 loop is CASNFASAGYFF. For the CDR3, the DNA is TGTGCCAGCAATTTTGCCTCGGCAGGGTACTTCTTT.

This clonotype was counted at least ten times. The rearrangement joins TRBV24-1 to TRBJ2-3; 10 nucleotides line up with TRBD2. The CDR3 runs 16 residues. The germline V gene encodes CDR1 KGHDR and CDR2 SFDVKD. Unmatched junction bases numbered 10, after V lost 4 bases and J lost 7 bases. CDR3 nucleotide sequence: TGTGCCACCAGTGACCCTCTAGCGGGAGCAGGCCATACGCAGTATTTT. Its translation is CATSDPLAGAGHTQYF.

Many counts were recorded for this clonotype. The rearrangement joins TRBV12-3 or TRBV12-4 to TRBJ1-1; D call uncertain. V was cut by 3 bases and J by 3 bases, with 11 bases left in between. The CDR3 covers 14 residues. The CDR3 loop is CASSLVGGYTEAFF. The DNA of the CDR3 is TGTGCCAGCAGTTTGGTAGGAGGATACACTGAAGCTTTCTTT.

This clonotype was found once. This sequence may be a read error, since a much larger clone differs from it by one base. V gene TRBV28 combines with J gene TRBJ1-6; possibly TRBD1 for D (5 bases). The germline V gene has CDR1 MDHEN and CDR2 SYDVKM. This CDR3 region has 22 residues. CDR3 residues: CASSSILSVSGNTGPNNSPLRF. CDR3 in DNA: TGTGCCAGTTCCTCCATTCTTAGCGTTAGCGGGAACACAGGACCGAATAATTCACCCCTCCGCTTT.

This clonotype was seen many times. This chain joins TRBV12-3 or TRBV12-4 and TRBJ1-1, with D unclear. The CDR3 runs 14 residues. V was trimmed by 6 bases and J by 3 bases, leaving 14 bases between them. CDR3 in DNA: TGTGCCAGCAGGGGGTCGGTGAGGGACACTGAAGCTTTCTTT. This encodes CASRGSVRDTEAFF.

This clonotype was found many times. This chain connects TRBV5-6 to TRBJ1-1; D is possibly TRBD1 (5 bases). CDR3 length equals 13 residues. The germline V gene encodes CDR1 SGHDT and CDR2 YYEEEE. With 1 base removed from V and 8 bases from J, the gap between germline ends came to 12 bases. The DNA of the CDR3 is TGTGCCAGCAGCTTGATCTCGGGACTAGAAGCTTTCTTT. The encoded protein is CASSLISGLEAFF.

The table lists this clonotype with a few counts. The CDR3 does not close with the conserved phenylalanine or tryptophan, likely indicating a read error. The limits of the CDR3 on the DNA are not certain, so only TCRdb's listed CDR3 is given. J is TRBJ2-1 and V is TRBV2; the table's D call TRBD2 went unverified against the DNA. Including both end residues, the CDR3 is 11 amino acids long. CDR1 and CDR2 (germline): SNHLY, FYNNEI. CDR3 sequence reads: CASSAVWARNL.

This clonotype appeared a few times. The chain is built from TRBV30 and TRBJ1-2; 7 bases map to TRBD1. Looked up from germline, CDR1 is GTSNPN and CDR2 is SVGIG (reference sequence). This CDR3 region has 15 residues. V dropped 1 base and J dropped 4; count of bases not matched to a gene: 9. The CDR3 reads CAWSANRGFAYGYTF. DNA for the CDR3: TGTGCCTGGAGTGCCAACAGGGGATTCGCCTATGGCTACACCTTC. The full variable domain, in which reference TRBV30 and TRBJ1-2 provide the parts outside the CDR3, is SQTIHQWPATLVQPVGSPLSLECTVEGTSNPNLYWYRQAAGRGLQLLFYSVGIGQISSEVPQNLSASRPQDRQFILSSKKLLLSDSGFYLCAWSANRGFAYGYTFGSGTRLTVV.

Concerning this clonotype: A much larger clone sits a single nucleotide away, making a read error possible. The chain uses TRBV12-3 or TRBV12-4 and TRBJ1-1; perhaps TRBD1 as D (5 bases). The CDR3 is 13 residues long. V was trimmed by 6 bases and J by 1 base, leaving 9 bases between them. CDR3 sequence (DNA): TGTGCCAGCAGGAAGACAGCGAACACTGAAGCTTTCTTT. As protein: CASRKTANTEAFF.

This clonotype has only a few counts. The chain links TRBV18 to TRBJ1-4; D call uncertain. The V end was cut by 2 bases, the J end by 0 bases, with 10 bases between. There are 16 residues in the CDR3. Germline CDR1 is KGHSH and CDR2 is LQKENI. The CDR3 nucleotides read TGTGCCAGCTCACCAGTGATAAGGGCAACTAATGAAAAACTGTTTTTT. As protein: CASSPVIRATNEKLFF.

This clonotype appeared many times. The chain combines TRBV20-1 with TRBJ1-5, with TRBD1 matching over 7 bases. V lost 0 bases and J lost 4; bases outside the gene matches: 6. The V gene's germline CDR1 is DFQATT and CDR2 SNEGSKA (reference sequence). This CDR3 has 15 amino acids. The CDR3 DNA reads as TGCAGTGCTAGAGACAAGGGGGCTTTTAATCAGCCCCAGCATTTT. Translated: CSARDKGAFNQPQHF.

The sample holds a few counts of this clonotype. The rearrangement joins TRBV7-9 to TRBJ1-1, with D uncertain. This CDR3 has 13 amino acids. Germline V gives CDR1 SEHNR, CDR2 FQNEAQ (reference sequence). The V gene lost 1 base and the J gene lost 8 bases, with 11 bases spanning the gap. The CDR3: CASSLGVGREAFF. CDR3 in DNA: TGTGCCAGCAGCTTAGGGGTGGGAAGAGAAGCTTTCTTT. The full variable domain, its missing parts supplied by reference TRBV7-9 and TRBJ1-1, is DTGVSQNPRHKITKRGQNVTFRCDPISEHNRLYWYRQTLGQGPEFLTYFQNEAQLEKSRLLSDRFSAERPKGSFSTLEIQRTEQGDSAMYLCASSLGVGREAFFGQGTRLTVV.